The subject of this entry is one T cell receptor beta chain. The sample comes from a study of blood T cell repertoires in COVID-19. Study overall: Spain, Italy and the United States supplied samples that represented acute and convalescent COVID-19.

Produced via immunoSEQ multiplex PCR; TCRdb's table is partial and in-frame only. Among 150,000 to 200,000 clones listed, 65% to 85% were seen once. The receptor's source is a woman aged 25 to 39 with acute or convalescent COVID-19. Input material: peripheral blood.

The CDR3, as DNA: TGTGCCAGCAGGGCGGAGAATAATTCACCCCTCCACTTT. Amino acids: CASRAENNSPLHF. The J gene is TRBJ1-6, the V gene TRBV27; D gene ambiguous. Germline V gene lookup returns CDR1 MNHEY and CDR2 SMNVEV (reference sequence). This CDR3 has 13 amino acids. Trimming took 6 bases from V and 5 from J, leaving 8 bases between them.